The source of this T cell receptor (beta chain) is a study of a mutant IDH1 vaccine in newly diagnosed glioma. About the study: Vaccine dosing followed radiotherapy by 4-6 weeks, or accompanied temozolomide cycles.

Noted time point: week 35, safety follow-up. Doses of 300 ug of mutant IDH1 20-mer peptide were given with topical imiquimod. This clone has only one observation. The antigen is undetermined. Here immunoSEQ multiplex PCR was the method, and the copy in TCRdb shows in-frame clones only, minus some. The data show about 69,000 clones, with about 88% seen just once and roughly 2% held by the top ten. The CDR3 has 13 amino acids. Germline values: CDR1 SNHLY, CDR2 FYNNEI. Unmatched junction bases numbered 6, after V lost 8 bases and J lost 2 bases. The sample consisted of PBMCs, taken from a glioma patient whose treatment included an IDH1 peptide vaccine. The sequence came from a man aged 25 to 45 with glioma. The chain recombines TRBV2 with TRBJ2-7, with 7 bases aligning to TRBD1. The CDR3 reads CASRQGSTYEQYF. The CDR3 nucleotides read TGTGCCAGCCGACAGGGTTCGACCTACGAGCAGTACTTC.